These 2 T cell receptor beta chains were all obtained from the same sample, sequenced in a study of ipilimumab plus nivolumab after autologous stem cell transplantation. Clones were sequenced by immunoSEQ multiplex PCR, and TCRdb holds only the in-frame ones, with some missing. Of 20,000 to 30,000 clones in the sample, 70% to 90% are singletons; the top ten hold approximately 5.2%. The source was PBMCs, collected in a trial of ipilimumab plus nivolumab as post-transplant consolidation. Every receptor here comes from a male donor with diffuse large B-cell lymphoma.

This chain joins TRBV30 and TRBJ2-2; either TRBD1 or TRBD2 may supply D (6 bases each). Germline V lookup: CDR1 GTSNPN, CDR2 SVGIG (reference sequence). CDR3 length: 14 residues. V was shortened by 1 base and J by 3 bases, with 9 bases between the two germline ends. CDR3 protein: CAWSGGGYTGELFF. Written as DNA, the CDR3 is TGTGCCTGGAGTGGAGGGGGGTACACCGGGGAGCTGTTTTTT.

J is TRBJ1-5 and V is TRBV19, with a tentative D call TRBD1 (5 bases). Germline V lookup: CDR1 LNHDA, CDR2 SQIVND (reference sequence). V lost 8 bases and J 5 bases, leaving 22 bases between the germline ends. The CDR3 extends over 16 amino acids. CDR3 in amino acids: CASSYMRWGRDQPQHF. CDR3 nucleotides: TGTGCCAGTTCATATATGCGGTGGGGGAGGGATCAGCCCCAGCATTTT.